The entry that follows covers one T cell receptor (beta chain) sequence. In the authors' methods: Counts of nucleated cells, estimated from reference gene primer amplification, were obtained. Repertoires were generated with immunoSEQ multiplex PCR, while TCRdb's copy carries only in-frame clones and drops some. For V, J and clone size, that table is used; D and trimming come from the DNA. The sample yields roughly 80,000 clones, roughly 90% seen once. The data originate from a study of blood T cell repertoires in COVID-19. Study summary: Researchers got acute and convalescent COVID-19 samples from the United States, Italy and Spain. From T cells, B-cell-depleted T cells, or PBMCs came the material, which was cDNA or gDNA.

What was sequenced was peripheral blood. This sequence originates from a woman of 80 years or more with acute or convalescent COVID-19.

The CDR3 DNA reads as TGCAGCGCGAAGCCAGGCCCACAACACTATGGCTACACCTTC. This encodes CSAKPGPQHYGYTF. The chain is built from TRBV29-1 and TRBJ1-2; D gene unclear. Germline CDR1 reads SQVTM; CDR2 reads ANQGSEA. With 7 bases removed from V and 3 bases from J, the gap between germline ends came to 18 bases. This CDR3 spans 14 amino acids.